Each of the 24 T cell receptor beta chains below was sequenced from the same sample in a study of cytomegalovirus exposure and HLA in healthy donors. A multiplex PCR was run with 60 Vbeta primers and 13 Jbeta primers. Data came from immunoSEQ multiplex PCR; TCRdb stores just in-frame clones and leaves some out. The sample holds roughly 120,000 clones. Sequenced input: PBMCs. Every receptor here comes from a middle-aged man in good health and CMV-seropositive.

As regards this clone: The sample contains more than one DNA sequence encoding this CDR3. V gene TRBV7-9 combines with J gene TRBJ2-5; D is ambiguous. V gave up 5 bases and J gave up 5 bases, with 6 bases separating them. Germline values: CDR1 SEHNR, CDR2 FQNEAQ (reference sequence). CDR3 size: 11 residues. CDR3 DNA: TGTGCCAGCAGCCCCCAGGAGACCCAGTACTTC. This encodes CASSPQETQYF.

This chain uses TRBV7-9 with TRBJ1-1; D perhaps matches TRBD1 (6 bases). Germline V gene data show CDR1 as SEHNR and CDR2 as FQNEAQ (reference sequence). Between the trimmed V and J ends, which lost 6 bases and 1 base, there was a span of 18 bases. The CDR3 contains 16 residues. The chain's CDR3 is CASRPTGQDGNTEAFF. The CDR3 region has the DNA TGTGCCAGCAGGCCGACAGGTCAAGATGGGAACACTGAAGCTTTCTTT.

The chain couples TRBV28 to TRBJ2-7; TRBD2 matches at 11 bases. The CDR3 totals 22 residues. J was trimmed by 3 bases and V by 0 bases; bases with no gene match: 22. Germline lookup yields CDR1 MDHEN and CDR2 SYDVKM. The DNA of the CDR3 is TGTGCCAGCAGTTTATGGATGAGGGGTACCCCGGGACTAGCGGATCGCTACTACGAGCAGTACTTC. It specifies CASSLWMRGTPGLADRYYEQYF.

This sequence joins TRBV27 and TRBJ1-2; D not resolved. Deletions cut 5 bases from V and 0 bases from J, with 19 bases between. This CDR3 region has 17 residues. Germline CDR1 reads MNHEY; CDR2 reads SMNVEV (reference sequence). For the CDR3, the DNA is TGTGCCAGCAGTCCCGACCCTAGGCACCGGTCTAACTATGGCTACACCTTC. As protein: CASSPDPRHRSNYGYTF.

The chain is built from TRBV10-1 and TRBJ2-7; 8 nucleotides line up with TRBD2. CDR3 length equals 15 residues. Germline CDR1 is WNHNN and CDR2 is SYGVQD (reference sequence). Germline trimming cut 2 bases from V and 7 bases from J; bases unmatched to any gene: 10. CDR3 coding DNA: TGCGCCAGCAGTGAGCAAACTAGCGGATTAGGGGAGCAGTACTTC. It encodes CASSEQTSGLGEQYF.

This rearrangement joins TRBV14 to TRBJ2-6; D perhaps matches TRBD2 (5 bases). The CDR3 sequence is 18 residues long. The germline V and J ends were trimmed by 4 bases and 0 bases, with 16 bases remaining between them. The germline V gene encodes CDR1 SGHDN and CDR2 FVKESK. CDR3 region: CASSLLGRENSGANVLTF. The DNA of the CDR3 is TGTGCCAGCAGCCTCCTAGGACGGGAAAACTCTGGGGCCAACGTCCTGACTTTC.

V gene TRBV15 combines with J gene TRBJ1-1, with D possibly being TRBD1 (5 bases). The CDR3 loop spans 15 amino acids. Trimming removed 0 bases at V and 4 bases at J, with 12 bases between. Germline assignment: CDR1 LNHNV and CDR2 YYDKDF (reference sequence). The CDR3 reads CATSRDGAGSTEAFF. CDR3 in DNA: TGTGCCACCAGCAGAGATGGGGCAGGGTCCACTGAAGCTTTCTTT.

This chain uses TRBV19 with TRBJ2-7, with 7 bases identical to TRBD1. The CDR3 is made up of 14 amino acids. From germline, CDR1 is LNHDA and CDR2 SQIVND (reference sequence). Germline trimming cut 7 bases from V and 5 bases from J; bases unmatched to any gene: 11. The CDR3 nucleotides read TGTGCCAGTACTCAGCCGGGACAGCAAAACGAGCAGTACTTC. Protein sequence: CASTQPGQQNEQYF.

This chain connects TRBV5-4 to TRBJ2-2; tentative D call: TRBD1 (6 bases). V shed 2 bases and J shed 4 bases, with 12 bases lying between them. The CDR3 spans 15 residues. CDR1 and CDR2 (germline): SGHNT, YYREEE (reference sequence). The CDR3 loop reads CASSFGQQITGELFF. DNA for the CDR3: TGTGCCAGCAGCTTCGGACAGCAGATCACCGGGGAGCTGTTTTTT.

The gene calls are TRBV27 and TRBJ1-2; TRBD1 matches at 9 bases. The V segment lost 5 bases and the J segment 8 bases; nucleotides outside the gene matches: 3. This CDR3 has 12 amino acids. Germline values: CDR1 MNHEY, CDR2 SMNVEV (reference sequence). In nucleotides, the CDR3 is TGTGCCAGCAGTGGGGACAGGGACGGCTACACCTTC. The encoded protein is CASSGDRDGYTF.

The chain combines TRBV5-6 with TRBJ2-4; a weak D match, TRBD2 (6 bases). Trimming took 4 bases from V and 6 from J, leaving 11 bases between them. This CDR3 region has 13 residues. Germline values: CDR1 SGHDT, CDR2 YYEEEE. Written as DNA, the CDR3 is TGTGCCAGCAGCCCGGGGGTGAGAAACATTCAGTACTTC. The encoded protein is CASSPGVRNIQYF.

The gene calls are TRBV21-1 and TRBJ1-5; TRBD1, as called in the table, went unchecked against the DNA. TRBV21-1 is annotated as a pseudogene. The CDR3 spans 15 residues. The CDR3: CASSKTRTGAQPQHF. The CDR3 bases are TGTGCCAGCAGCAAAACGAGGACAGGGGCGCAGCCCCAGCATTTT.

Here the CDR3 DNA reads TGTGCCAGCAGTTACGAGGGCCTCCAGCATTTT. Protein sequence: CASSYEGLQHF. The chain has TRBV27 and TRBJ1-5; D call uncertain. Trimming took off 4 bases at V and 12 bases at J, with 10 bases between the two ends. Germline-derived CDR1 and CDR2 are MNHEY and SMNVEV (reference sequence). The CDR3 length is 11 residues.

With regard to this clone: The sample has other DNA sequences that encode this CDR3 too. The CDR3 DNA reads as TGTGCCAGTAAGTCCGACAGGAGCTCCTACAATGAGCAGTTCTTC. This gives the protein CASKSDRSSYNEQFF. V is TRBV19 and J is TRBJ2-1, with D possibly being TRBD1 (6 bases). CDR1 is LNHDA and CDR2 is SQIVND in the germline V gene (reference sequence). The CDR3 is 15 amino acids. Trimming removed 7 bases at V and 0 bases at J, with 13 bases between.

V usage is TRBV6-1 and J usage is TRBJ2-5; 7 nucleotides align to TRBD1. The CDR3 extends over 13 amino acids. Trimming took 6 bases from V and 5 from J; bases not matched to a gene: 6. CDR1 is MNHNS, CDR2 SASEGT, per germline. In DNA, the CDR3 is TGTGCCAGCAGGCTGACAGGGTCGGAGACCCAGTACTTC. This sequence encodes CASRLTGSETQYF.

The chain is built from TRBV6-5 and TRBJ1-1, with a tentative D call TRBD1 (5 bases). The V end lost 2 bases, the J end lost 4 bases, and 11 bases lay between the germline ends. The CDR3 sequence is 14 residues long. CDR1 and CDR2 from the germline V gene are MNHEY and SVGAGI. The CDR3 DNA is TGTGCCAGCAGTTACCAGGGTTTGAGCACTGAAGCTTTCTTT. Encoded protein: CASSYQGLSTEAFF.

V is TRBV27 and J is TRBJ2-7; 7 bases match TRBD2. In germline, CDR1 is MNHEY, CDR2 SMNVEV (reference sequence). CDR3 length: 14 amino acids. Trimming at V came to 2 bases and at J to 3 bases, leaving 4 bases not matched to a gene. This chain's CDR3 is CASSLAGDIYEQYF. The CDR3 bases are TGTGCCAGCAGTTTAGCGGGAGACATCTACGAGCAGTACTTC.

The V and J genes are TRBV5-1 and TRBJ2-3; possible D gene TRBD1, 5 bases. The germline V and J ends were trimmed by 0 bases and 2 bases, with 7 bases remaining between them. The CDR3 length is 14 residues. Germline lookup yields CDR1 SGHRS and CDR2 YFSETQ. The CDR3 bases are TGCGCCAGCAGCTTGGACAGGCCCACAGATACGCAGTATTTT. The encoded protein is CASSLDRPTDTQYF. Looking up the rest from reference TRBV5-1 and TRBJ2-3 gives the full variable domain: KAGVTQTPRYLIKTRGQQVTLSCSPISGHRSVSWYQQTPGQGLQFLFEYFSETQRNKGNFPGRFSGRQFSNSRSEMNVSTLELGDSALYLCASSLDRPTDTQYFGPGTRLTVL.

This rearrangement joins TRBV11-1 to TRBJ2-7; 9 nucleotides line up with TRBD1. This CDR3 comprises 16 residues. J lost 0 bases, V lost 5 bases, and 8 bases had no gene match. Germline V gene lookup returns CDR1 SGHAT and CDR2 FQDESV (reference sequence). The CDR3 loop is CASSEPGQGSSYEQYF. CDR3 bases: TGTGCCAGCAGCGAACCGGGACAGGGAAGCTCCTACGAGCAGTACTTC.

V gene TRBV5-1 combines with J gene TRBJ2-6, with D hard to call. V was clipped by 4 bases and J by 1 base, with 9 bases between them. The CDR3 loop spans 15 amino acids. Germline V gives CDR1 SGHRS, CDR2 YFSETQ. The CDR3 DNA reads TGCGCCAGCAGCCCTATCTTATCTGGGGCCAACGTCCTGACTTTC. Its translation is CASSPILSGANVLTF.

The rearrangement uses TRBV5-1 and TRBJ2-4, with D maybe TRBD1 (5 bases). V gave up 3 bases and J gave up 9 bases, with 10 bases separating them. CDR1 is SGHRS and CDR2 is YFSETQ in the germline V gene. The CDR3 is made up of 12 amino acids. CDR3 sequence: CASSSSGIIQYF. The CDR3 bases are TGCGCCAGCAGCTCGTCAGGGATCATTCAGTACTTC.

This chain uses TRBV7-3 with TRBJ2-1, with D hard to call. Trimming removed 4 bases at V and 7 bases at J, with 14 bases between. Germline CDR1 and CDR2: SGHTA and FQGTGA. This CDR3 spans 14 amino acids. As DNA, the CDR3 is TGTGCCAGCAGCTCCGCGGCCATGTCGAATGAGCAGTTCTTC. It translates to CASSSAAMSNEQFF.

The rearrangement links TRBV28 to TRBJ2-5; 7 nucleotides match TRBD2. The J call is doubtful: the DNA matches TRBJ2-7 better. This CDR3 is built from 14 residues. Germline V CDR1 and CDR2: MDHEN, SYDVKM. As DNA, the CDR3 is TGTGCCACCTTCCCTAGCGGAACCTCCTACGAGCAGTACTTC. Protein product: CATFPSGTSYEQYF.

The genes are TRBV7-3 and TRBJ2-1, with 15 bases lining up with TRBD2. CDR1 is SGHTA and CDR2 is FQGTGA in the germline V gene. The CDR3 is made up of 16 amino acids. After removal of 5 bases from V and 9 bases from J, the junction contained 8 bases not matched to a gene. CDR3: CASSAGLAGGQGEQFF. CDR3 nucleotides: TGTGCCAGCAGCGCCGGACTAGCGGGAGGGCAAGGTGAGCAGTTCTTC.